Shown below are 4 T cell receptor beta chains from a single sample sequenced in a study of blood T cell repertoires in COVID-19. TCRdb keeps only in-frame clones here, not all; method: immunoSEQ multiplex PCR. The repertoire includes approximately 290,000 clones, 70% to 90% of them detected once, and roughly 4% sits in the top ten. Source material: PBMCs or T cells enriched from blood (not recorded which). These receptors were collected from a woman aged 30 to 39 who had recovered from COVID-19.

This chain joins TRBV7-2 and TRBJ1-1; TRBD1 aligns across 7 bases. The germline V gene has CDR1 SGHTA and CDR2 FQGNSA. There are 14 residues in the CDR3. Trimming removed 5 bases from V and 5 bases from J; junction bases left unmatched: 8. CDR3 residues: CASSRTGGRTEAFF. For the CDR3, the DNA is TGTGCCAGCAGCCGGACAGGCGGGAGGACTGAAGCTTTCTTT.

CDR3 in amino acids: CASSSSYNSPLHF. The CDR3 DNA is TGTGCCAGCAGTTCCTCGTATAATTCACCCCTCCACTTT. The rearrangement uses TRBV12-3 or TRBV12-4 and TRBJ1-6; D call uncertain. The V end lost 4 bases, the J end lost 4 bases, and 5 bases lay between the germline ends. The CDR3 is 13 residues long.

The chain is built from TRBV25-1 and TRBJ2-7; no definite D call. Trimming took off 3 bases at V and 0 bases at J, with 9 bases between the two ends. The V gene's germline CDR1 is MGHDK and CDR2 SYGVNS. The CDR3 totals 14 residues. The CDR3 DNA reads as TGTGCCAGCAGTGACCCGCTAAGCTCCTACGAGCAGTACTTC. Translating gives CASSDPLSSYEQYF.

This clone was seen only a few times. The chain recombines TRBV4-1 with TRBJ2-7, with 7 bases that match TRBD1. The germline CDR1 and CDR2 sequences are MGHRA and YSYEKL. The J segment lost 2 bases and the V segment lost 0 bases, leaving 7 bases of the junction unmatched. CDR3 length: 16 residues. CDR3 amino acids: CASSQDPQGVPYEQYF. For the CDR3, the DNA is TGCGCCAGCAGCCAAGACCCGCAGGGGGTCCCCTACGAGCAGTACTTC.